This is a list of T cell receptor beta chains from one sample in a study of blood T cell repertoires in COVID-19. Only in-frame clones appear in the TCRdb table, and some are missing; sequencing was by immunoSEQ multiplex PCR. The repertoire holds 200,000 to 250,000 clones, with 75% to 90% as singletons. The sample consisted of PBMCs or T cells enriched from blood (not recorded which). The receptors originated from a woman younger than 45 who had been exposed to COVID-19. CDR3s include the opening cysteine and the closing phenylalanine or tryptophan. Each record gives: CDR3 DNA, CDR3 protein, J gene, D gene, clone size, V gene. A D gene is named only where the DNA matches it firmly. The size field is filled for only some rows; it gives once, few, many or a size class.

cdr3_nt: TGCGCCAGCAGCCGGGAATTAGCGGGGACCCACGAGCAGTACTTC; cdr3_aa: CASSRELAGTHEQYF; j_call: TRBJ2-7; d_call: TRBD2; clone_size: few; v_call: TRBV4-1
cdr3_nt: TGTGCCAGCTCACCAAACGCGCGGCTCGGGACAAATAATTCACCCCTCCACTTT; cdr3_aa: CASSPNARLGTNNSPLHF; j_call: TRBJ1-6; d_call: -; clone_size: -; v_call: TRBV18
cdr3_nt: TGTGCCAGCAGTCCACGGACAGGGAGCTCTGGAAACACCATATATTTT; cdr3_aa: CASSPRTGSSGNTIYF; j_call: TRBJ1-3; d_call: TRBD1; clone_size: -; v_call: TRBV6-6
cdr3_nt: TGTGCCAGCAGCCCCCCCGGGGGACAGGGAAAGTACGAGCAGTACTTC; cdr3_aa: CASSPPGGQGKYEQYF; j_call: TRBJ2-7; d_call: TRBD1; clone_size: -; v_call: TRBV7-9
cdr3_nt: TGTGCCAGCAGCTTAGGAGGCGGGACCGGCTACACCTTC; cdr3_aa: CASSLGGGTGYTF; j_call: TRBJ1-2; d_call: -; clone_size: -; v_call: TRBV11-3
cdr3_nt: TGTGCCAGCAGTGAAATCCCGGGACAGGGGAAGCACGAGCAGTACTTC; cdr3_aa: CASSEIPGQGKHEQYF; j_call: TRBJ2-7; d_call: TRBD1; clone_size: -; v_call: TRBV6-1
cdr3_nt: TGTGCCAGCAGCCGGGGTCCGGGGGACAGCTATGGCTACACCTTC; cdr3_aa: CASSRGPGDSYGYTF; j_call: TRBJ1-2; d_call: TRBD1; clone_size: -; v_call: TRBV3-1/TRBV3-2
cdr3_nt: TGTGCCAGCAGCTTCGGGTTAGTGACGCAGTATTTT; cdr3_aa: CASSFGLVTQYF; j_call: TRBJ2-3; d_call: -; clone_size: -; v_call: TRBV7-2
cdr3_nt: TGTGCCAGCAGTCCTGAAAGGGGGGGCGCGGGTAGGAACTATGGCTACACCTTC; cdr3_aa: CASSPERGGAGRNYGYTF; j_call: TRBJ1-2; d_call: -; clone_size: -; v_call: TRBV2
cdr3_nt: TGTGCCAGCAGCCAAGAACCTGACAGGGGCTATGGCTACACCTTC; cdr3_aa: CASSQEPDRGYGYTF; j_call: TRBJ1-2; d_call: TRBD1; clone_size: -; v_call: TRBV4-2
cdr3_nt: TGTGCCAGCAGTTACAGCGGTGAATCCTACGAGCAGTACTTC; cdr3_aa: CASSYSGESYEQYF; j_call: TRBJ2-7; d_call: -; clone_size: -; v_call: TRBV6-5
cdr3_nt: TGTGCCAGTAAGGGACAGCACAATCAGCCCCAGCATTTT; cdr3_aa: CASKGQHNQPQHF; j_call: TRBJ1-5; d_call: TRBD1; clone_size: -; v_call: TRBV19
cdr3_nt: TGTGCCAGTAGCACCGGGACTAGCGGGGGGCTCACAGATACGCAGTATTTT; cdr3_aa: CASSTGTSGGLTDTQYF; j_call: TRBJ2-3; d_call: TRBD2; clone_size: -; v_call: TRBV19
cdr3_nt: TGTGCCAGTTTTCGCCGGGGCAGGGGGAATTCACCCCTCCACTTT; cdr3_aa: CASFRRGRGNSPLHF; j_call: TRBJ1-6; d_call: TRBD1; clone_size: -; v_call: TRBV7-2
cdr3_nt: TGTGCCAGCAGTGAAGGGACAGGGGCCTCTGGGGCCAACGTCCTGGCTTTC; cdr3_aa: CASSEGTGASGANVLAF; j_call: TRBJ2-6; d_call: TRBD1; clone_size: -; v_call: TRBV2
cdr3_nt: TGTGCCAGCAGCCAATCTAACGACAGCCCCTACGAGCAGTACTTC; cdr3_aa: CASSQSNDSPYEQYF; j_call: TRBJ2-7; d_call: -; clone_size: -; v_call: TRBV16
cdr3_nt: TGTGCCAGCAGTGAACGGGACAGCGTCATGAACACTGAAGCTTTCTTT; cdr3_aa: CASSERDSVMNTEAFF; j_call: TRBJ1-1; d_call: TRBD1; clone_size: -; v_call: TRBV2
cdr3_nt: TGTGCCATCAGTGATCACAGGGGTTATGGCTACACCTTC; cdr3_aa: CAISDHRGYGYTF; j_call: TRBJ1-2; d_call: TRBD1; clone_size: -; v_call: TRBV10-3
cdr3_nt: TGCGCCAGCAGTGCTATACTAGCGGGGCAGGGTGAGCAGTTCTTC; cdr3_aa: CASSAILAGQGEQFF; j_call: TRBJ2-1; d_call: TRBD2; clone_size: -; v_call: TRBV10-1
cdr3_nt: TGTGCCAGCAGTTCTGGGGGGGACTTGATTTCTCCGGACGGAAACACCATATATTTT; cdr3_aa: CASSSGGDLISPDGNTIYF; j_call: TRBJ1-3; d_call: -; clone_size: -; v_call: TRBV28
cdr3_nt: TGTGCCAGAGGACTAGCGGAAGATACGCAGTATTTT; cdr3_aa: CARGLAEDTQYF; j_call: TRBJ2-3; d_call: TRBD2; clone_size: -; v_call: TRBV2
cdr3_nt: TGTGCCAGCTCACCCACAGGGTTTAATGAAAAACTGTTTTTT; cdr3_aa: CASSPTGFNEKLFF; j_call: TRBJ1-4; d_call: -; clone_size: -; v_call: TRBV18
cdr3_nt: TGTGCCAGTAGTATGGACAGGGGCCGCTTAGGCTACACCTTC; cdr3_aa: CASSMDRGRLGYTF; j_call: TRBJ1-2; d_call: TRBD1; clone_size: -; v_call: TRBV19
cdr3_nt: TGTGCCAGCAGCCCCCTCGGAGATACGCAGTATTTT; cdr3_aa: CASSPLGDTQYF; j_call: TRBJ2-3; d_call: -; clone_size: once; v_call: TRBV7-8
cdr3_nt: TGTGCCAGCAGTGAGAGGGTTCCGGGCCACACTGAAGCTTTCTTT; cdr3_aa: CASSERVPGHTEAFF; j_call: TRBJ1-1; d_call: -; clone_size: -; v_call: TRBV6-1
cdr3_nt: TGTGCCAGCAGTCTCGGGTATCAGCCCCAGCATTTT; cdr3_aa: CASSLGYQPQHF; j_call: TRBJ1-5; d_call: -; clone_size: -; v_call: TRBV28
cdr3_nt: TGCGCCAGCAGTGAGACCGGGGACTCATTTGGGGCCAACGTCCTGACTTTC; cdr3_aa: CASSETGDSFGANVLTF; j_call: TRBJ2-6; d_call: -; clone_size: -; v_call: TRBV10-2
cdr3_nt: TGTGCCAGCAGCTTAGCAGTTCGCGTACCCTACGAGCAGTACTTC; cdr3_aa: CASSLAVRVPYEQYF; j_call: TRBJ2-7; d_call: -; clone_size: -; v_call: TRBV7-9
cdr3_nt: TGTGCCAGCAGCGTAGTTTCAGCAGCGGGCGGCTACACCTTC; cdr3_aa: CASSVVSAAGGYTF; j_call: TRBJ1-2; d_call: -; clone_size: -; v_call: TRBV9
cdr3_nt: TGTGCCAGCAGCTCAGCGGGCCTCAGCTCCTACGAGCAGTACTTC; cdr3_aa: CASSSAGLSSYEQYF; j_call: TRBJ2-7; d_call: -; clone_size: -; v_call: TRBV5-4
cdr3_nt: TGTGCCAGTAGTCCCACTAGCGGTTCTAGCTCCTACGAGCAGTACTTC; cdr3_aa: CASSPTSGSSSYEQYF; j_call: TRBJ2-7; d_call: TRBD2; clone_size: -; v_call: TRBV19